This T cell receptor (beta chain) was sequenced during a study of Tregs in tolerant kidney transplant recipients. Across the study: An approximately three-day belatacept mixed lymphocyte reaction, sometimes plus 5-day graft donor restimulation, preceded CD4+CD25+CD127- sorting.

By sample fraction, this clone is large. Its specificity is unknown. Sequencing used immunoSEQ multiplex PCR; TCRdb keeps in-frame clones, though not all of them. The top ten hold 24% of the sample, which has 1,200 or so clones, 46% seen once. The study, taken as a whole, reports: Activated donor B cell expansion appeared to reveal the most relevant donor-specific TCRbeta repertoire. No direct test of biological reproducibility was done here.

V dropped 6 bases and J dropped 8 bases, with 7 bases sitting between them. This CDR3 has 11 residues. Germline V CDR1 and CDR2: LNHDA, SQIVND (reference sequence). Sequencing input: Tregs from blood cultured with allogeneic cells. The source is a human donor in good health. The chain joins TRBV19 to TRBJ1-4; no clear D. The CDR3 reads CASRSREKLFF. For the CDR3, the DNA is TGTGCCAGTAGGAGTCGAGAAAAACTGTTTTTT.